The 5 T cell receptor beta chains below come from one sample, sequenced in a study of cytomegalovirus exposure and HLA in healthy donors. Researchers ran the PCR with 60 Vbeta and 13 Jbeta primers. Method: immunoSEQ multiplex PCR; TCRdb's copy keeps in-frame clones and lacks some. Altogether under 200,000 clones are present, 71% being singletons, with the ten largest covering about 1.6%. Specimen: PBMCs. Receptor source: a girl aged 5-17 years in good health and CMV-seronegative.

The chain employs TRBV4-1 and TRBJ2-7; possible D gene TRBD2, 6 bases. This CDR3 spans 15 amino acids. The germline V gene has CDR1 MGHRA and CDR2 YSYEKL. V was pared by 5 bases and J by 2 bases, with 16 bases between. The CDR3 loop is CASSWGGGSTYEQYF. DNA of the CDR3: TGCGCCAGCAGCTGGGGAGGAGGTTCTACCTACGAGCAGTACTTC.

This sequence joins TRBV19 and TRBJ2-3, with D perhaps TRBD1 (5 bases). The CDR3 length is 13 residues. Germline V CDR1 and CDR2: LNHDA, SQIVND (reference sequence). Trimming took 8 bases from V and 4 from J, leaving 13 bases between them. CDR3 sequence reads: CASGRVIADTQYF. Written as DNA, the CDR3 is TGTGCCAGTGGCAGGGTAATAGCAGATACGCAGTATTTT.

The genes are TRBV4-1 and TRBJ2-6; the match to TRBD1 covers 9 bases. The CDR3 sequence is 15 residues long. V lost 1 base and J lost 9; bases outside the gene matches: 4. Germline V lookup: CDR1 MGHRA, CDR2 YSYEKL. CDR3 amino acids: CASSQGDREGNVLTF. The CDR3 nucleotides are TGCGCCAGCAGCCAAGGGGACAGGGAGGGCAACGTCCTGACTTTC.

There are a few counts of this clone. The chain's CDR3 is CASSADGRNTEAFF. CDR3 bases: TGTGCCAGCAGTGCAGATGGGCGGAACACTGAAGCTTTCTTT. The chain couples TRBV6-1 to TRBJ1-1; D gene uncertain. CDR3 size: 14 residues. Germline V gives CDR1 MNHNS, CDR2 SASEGT. V lost 4 bases and J lost 1, with 10 bases in between.

The rearrangement links TRBV5-1 to TRBJ1-1; 8 bases align to TRBD1. V lost 4 bases to trimming and J lost 5 bases; unmatched junction nucleotides: 7. There are 14 residues in the CDR3. Germline CDR1 is SGHRS and CDR2 is YFSETQ. The CDR3 bases are TGCGCCAGCAGCCCCGGACAGGGAAGGACTGAAGCTTTCTTT. Its translation: CASSPGQGRTEAFF.